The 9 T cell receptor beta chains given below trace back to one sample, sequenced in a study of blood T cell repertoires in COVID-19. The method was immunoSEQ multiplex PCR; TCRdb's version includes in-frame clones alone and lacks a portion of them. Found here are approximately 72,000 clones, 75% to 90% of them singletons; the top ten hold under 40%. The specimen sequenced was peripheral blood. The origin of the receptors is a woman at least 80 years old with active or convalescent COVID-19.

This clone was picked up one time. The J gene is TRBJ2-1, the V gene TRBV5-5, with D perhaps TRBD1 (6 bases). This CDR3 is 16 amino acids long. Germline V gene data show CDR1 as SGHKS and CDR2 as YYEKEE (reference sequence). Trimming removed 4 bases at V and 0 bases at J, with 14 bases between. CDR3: CASSPQAGVSYNEQFF. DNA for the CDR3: TGTGCCAGCAGCCCGCAAGCAGGGGTCTCCTACAATGAGCAGTTCTTC.

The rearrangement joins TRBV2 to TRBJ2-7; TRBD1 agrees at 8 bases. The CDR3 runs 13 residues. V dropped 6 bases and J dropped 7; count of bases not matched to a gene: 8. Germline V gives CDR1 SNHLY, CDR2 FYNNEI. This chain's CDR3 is CASSPGQGVEQYF. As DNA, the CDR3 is TGTGCCAGCAGCCCCGGACAGGGCGTGGAGCAGTACTTC.

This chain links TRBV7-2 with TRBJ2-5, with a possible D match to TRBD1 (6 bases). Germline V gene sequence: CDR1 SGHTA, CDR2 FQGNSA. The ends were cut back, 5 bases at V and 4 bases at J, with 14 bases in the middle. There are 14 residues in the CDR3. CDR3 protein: CASSRSRGGETQYF. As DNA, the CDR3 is TGTGCCAGCAGCCGGAGCAGAGGGGGAGAGACCCAGTACTTC.

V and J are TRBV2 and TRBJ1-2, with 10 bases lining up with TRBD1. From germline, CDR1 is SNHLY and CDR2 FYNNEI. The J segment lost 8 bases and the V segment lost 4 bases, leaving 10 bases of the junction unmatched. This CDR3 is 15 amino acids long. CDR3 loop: CASSARDRGWAGYTF. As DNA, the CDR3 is TGTGCCAGCAGTGCACGGGACAGGGGTTGGGCAGGCTACACCTTC. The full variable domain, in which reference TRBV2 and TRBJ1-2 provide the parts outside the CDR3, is EPEVTQTPSHQVTQMGQEVILRCVPISNHLYFYWYRQILGQKVEFLVSFYNNEISEKSEIFDDQFSVERPDGSNFTLKIRSTKLEDSAMYFCASSARDRGWAGYTFGSGTRLTVV.

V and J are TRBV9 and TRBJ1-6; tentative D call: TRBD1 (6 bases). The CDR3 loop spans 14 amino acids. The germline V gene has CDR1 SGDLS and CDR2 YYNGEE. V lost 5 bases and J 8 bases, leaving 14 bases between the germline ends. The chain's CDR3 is CASSQQGLHSPLHF. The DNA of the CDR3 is TGTGCCAGCAGTCAACAGGGATTGCATTCACCCCTCCACTTT.

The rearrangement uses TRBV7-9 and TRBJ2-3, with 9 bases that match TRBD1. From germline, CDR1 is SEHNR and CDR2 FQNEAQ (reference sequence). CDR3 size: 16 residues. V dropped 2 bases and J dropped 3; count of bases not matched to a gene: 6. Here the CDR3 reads CASSLTPGQGTDTQYF. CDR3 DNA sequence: TGTGCCAGCAGCTTAACCCCGGGACAGGGAACAGATACGCAGTATTTT. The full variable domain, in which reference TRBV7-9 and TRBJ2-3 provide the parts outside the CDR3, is DTGVSQNPRHKITKRGQNVTFRCDPISEHNRLYWYRQTLGQGPEFLTYFQNEAQLEKSRLLSDRFSAERPKGSFSTLEIQRTEQGDSAMYLCASSLTPGQGTDTQYFGPGTRLTVL.

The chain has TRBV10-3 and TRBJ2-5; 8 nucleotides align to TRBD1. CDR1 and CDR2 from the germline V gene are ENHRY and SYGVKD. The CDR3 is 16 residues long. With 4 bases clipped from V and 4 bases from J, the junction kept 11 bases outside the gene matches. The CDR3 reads CAISVRDRHSLETQYF. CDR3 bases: TGTGCCATCAGTGTTAGGGACAGGCATTCCCTAGAGACCCAGTACTTC.

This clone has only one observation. This CDR3 reads CASSPQLISRPDTQYF. CDR3 in DNA: TGTGCCAGCAGTCCCCAGTTAATAAGCAGGCCAGATACGCAGTATTTT. V is TRBV6-2 or TRBV6-3 and J is TRBJ2-3; D remains ambiguous. The V gene's germline CDR1 is MNHEY and CDR2 SVGEGT. This CDR3 has 16 amino acids. The germline V and J ends were trimmed by 5 bases and 4 bases, with 19 bases remaining between them.

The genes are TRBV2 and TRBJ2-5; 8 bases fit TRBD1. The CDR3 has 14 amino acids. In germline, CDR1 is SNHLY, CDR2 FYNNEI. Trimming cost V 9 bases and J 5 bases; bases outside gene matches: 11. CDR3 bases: TGTGCCAGTTCCAGGGGGCCCGAACGGGAGACCCAGTACTTC. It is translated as CASSRGPERETQYF.